These T cell receptor beta chains were read from a single sample in a study of blood T cells in healthy people across ages. Each CDR3 protein gets one entry after TCRdb re-called the 5' RACE reads with MiXCR. The table records about 640,000 distinct CDR3 sequences, roughly three fifths of them present only once. Sequenced sample: blood. These receptor sequences come from a man between 60 and 75 years old in good health. Each CDR3 is given with its conserved first and last residue. The order of the fields is D gene, J gene, clone size, V gene, CDR3 protein, CDR3 DNA. The D gene is left open where the match is weak. Size is stated for part of the rows, as once, few or many counts, or as a class when the clone is expanded.

D gene: -; J gene: TRBJ2-1; clone size: -; V gene: TRBV10-3; CDR3 protein: CAISESMHEQFF; CDR3 DNA: TGTGCCATCAGTGAGTCGATGCATGAGCAGTTCTTC
D gene: -; J gene: TRBJ2-5; clone size: few; V gene: TRBV7-9; CDR3 protein: CASSTLGPETQYF; CDR3 DNA: TGTGCCAGCAGCACCCTGGGCCCAGAGACCCAGTACTTC
D gene: -; J gene: TRBJ2-3; clone size: -; V gene: TRBV29-1; CDR3 protein: CSVGVGGGTDTQYF; CDR3 DNA: TGCAGCGTTGGGGTCGGCGGGGGCACAGATACGCAGTATTTT
D gene: -; J gene: TRBJ2-7; clone size: -; V gene: TRBV5-1; CDR3 protein: CASRIQGGRYYNEQYF; CDR3 DNA: TGCGCCAGCAGGATCCAGGGGGGCCGGTATTACAATGAGCAGTACTTC
D gene: TRBD1; J gene: TRBJ1-2; clone size: -; V gene: TRBV12-3/TRBV12-4; CDR3 protein: CASSQQGARRYTF; CDR3 DNA: TGTGCCAGCAGCCAACAGGGGGCGAGGCGCTACACCTTC
D gene: -; J gene: TRBJ2-5; clone size: -; V gene: TRBV20-1; CDR3 protein: CSAQSQTDQETQYF; CDR3 DNA: TGCAGTGCCCAGTCCCAGACAGACCAAGAGACCCAGTACTTC
D gene: -; J gene: TRBJ2-7; clone size: few; V gene: TRBV11-2; CDR3 protein: CASSRSGTSSYEQYF; CDR3 DNA: TGTGCCAGCAGCCGAAGTGGAACTAGTTCCTACGAGCAGTACTTC
D gene: -; J gene: TRBJ2-6; clone size: few; V gene: TRBV24-1; CDR3 protein: CATSDGRGANVLTF; CDR3 DNA: TGTGCCACCAGTGACGGCCGCGGGGCCAACGTCCTGACTTTC
D gene: -; J gene: TRBJ2-7; clone size: once; V gene: TRBV27; CDR3 protein: CASRTETGTYEQYF; CDR3 DNA: TGTGCCAGCAGGACGGAGACAGGGACTTACGAGCAGTACTTC
D gene: -; J gene: TRBJ2-1; clone size: -; V gene: TRBV29-1; CDR3 protein: CSVRISYEQFF; CDR3 DNA: TGCAGCGTCCGGATCTCCTACGAGCAGTTCTTC
D gene: TRBD1; J gene: TRBJ1-2; clone size: -; V gene: TRBV6-6; CDR3 protein: CASTSRLGQGAHGYTF; CDR3 DNA: TGTGCCAGCACCTCTAGGTTGGGACAGGGGGCTCATGGCTACACCTTC
D gene: TRBD1; J gene: TRBJ1-1; clone size: -; V gene: TRBV29-1; CDR3 protein: CSVGTGDAEAFF; CDR3 DNA: TGCAGCGTTGGGACAGGGGACGCTGAAGCTTTCTTT
D gene: -; J gene: TRBJ1-5; clone size: -; V gene: TRBV20-1; CDR3 protein: CSAGEAGSNQPQHF; CDR3 DNA: TGCAGTGCCGGGGAGGCGGGTAGCAATCAGCCCCAGCATTTT
D gene: -; J gene: TRBJ1-1; clone size: -; V gene: TRBV3-1; CDR3 protein: CASSLMGGPEAFF; CDR3 DNA: TGTGCCAGCAGCCTGATGGGGGGCCCTGAAGCTTTCTTT
D gene: TRBD1; J gene: TRBJ2-3; clone size: few; V gene: TRBV12-3/TRBV12-4; CDR3 protein: CASSGGQGDTQYF; CDR3 DNA: TGTGCCAGCAGTGGGGGACAGGGAGATACGCAGTATTTT
D gene: -; J gene: TRBJ2-5; clone size: -; V gene: TRBV5-1; CDR3 protein: CASTPGQTSGETQYF; CDR3 DNA: TGCGCCAGCACGCCCGGACAGACCAGCGGAGAGACCCAGTACTTC
D gene: -; J gene: TRBJ1-2; clone size: -; V gene: TRBV6-1; CDR3 protein: CASTSDFQGLYGYTF; CDR3 DNA: TGTGCCAGCACGTCGGATTTCCAGGGGTTGTATGGCTACACCTTC
D gene: -; J gene: TRBJ1-1; clone size: -; V gene: TRBV4-1; CDR3 protein: CASSPEGAEAFF; CDR3 DNA: TGCGCCAGCAGCCCAGAGGGGGCTGAAGCTTTCTTT
D gene: -; J gene: TRBJ2-3; clone size: -; V gene: TRBV7-2; CDR3 protein: CASSPYVDTQYF; CDR3 DNA: TGTGCCAGCAGCCCGTATGTGGATACGCAGTATTTT
D gene: -; J gene: TRBJ1-4; clone size: few; V gene: TRBV2; CDR3 protein: CASSKEGPRREKLFF; CDR3 DNA: TGTGCCAGCAGTAAAGAGGGACCACGGCGTGAAAAACTGTTTTTT
D gene: TRBD1; J gene: TRBJ2-7; clone size: -; V gene: TRBV20-1; CDR3 protein: CSASTGGVGFEQYF; CDR3 DNA: TGCAGTGCTTCGACAGGGGGAGTAGGTTTCGAGCAGTACTTC
D gene: -; J gene: TRBJ2-6; clone size: -; V gene: TRBV12-3/TRBV12-4; CDR3 protein: CASSNLSSGANVLTF; CDR3 DNA: TGTGCCAGCAGCAACCTGAGCTCTGGGGCCAACGTCCTGACTTTC
D gene: TRBD1; J gene: TRBJ2-7; clone size: few; V gene: TRBV29-1; CDR3 protein: CSGGQPYEQYF; CDR3 DNA: TGCAGCGGGGGACAGCCCTACGAGCAGTACTTC
D gene: TRBD1; J gene: TRBJ2-1; clone size: -; V gene: TRBV3-1; CDR3 protein: CASSPHPGQNSNEQFF; CDR3 DNA: TGTGCCAGCAGCCCGCACCCGGGACAGAATTCCAATGAGCAGTTCTTC
D gene: -; J gene: TRBJ1-4; clone size: -; V gene: TRBV7-6; CDR3 protein: CASSLAGRATNEKLFF; CDR3 DNA: TGTGCCAGCAGCTTAGCAGGACGGGCAACTAATGAAAAACTGTTTTTT
D gene: -; J gene: TRBJ2-7; clone size: many; V gene: TRBV29-1; CDR3 protein: CSVAGSVGSYEQYF; CDR3 DNA: TGCAGCGTTGCCGGCTCCGTCGGCTCCTACGAGCAGTACTTC
D gene: TRBD1; J gene: TRBJ1-5; clone size: -; V gene: TRBV6-5; CDR3 protein: CASRPQGAVNQPQHF; CDR3 DNA: TGTGCCAGCAGACCCCAGGGGGCCGTCAATCAGCCCCAGCATTTT
D gene: -; J gene: TRBJ1-1; clone size: -; V gene: TRBV7-2; CDR3 protein: CASSLLGLNTEAFF; CDR3 DNA: TGTGCCAGCAGCTTATTGGGATTGAACACTGAAGCTTTCTTT
D gene: TRBD1; J gene: TRBJ2-7; clone size: -; V gene: TRBV20-1; CDR3 protein: CSARVGFGTGEPLSSYEQYF; CDR3 DNA: TGCAGTGCTAGAGTGGGATTCGGGACAGGGGAACCCTTAAGCTCCTACGAGCAGTACTTC
D gene: -; J gene: TRBJ1-2; clone size: -; V gene: TRBV5-1; CDR3 protein: CASSRDTYSPNDFTF; CDR3 DNA: TGCGCCAGCAGCAGGGACACCTATTCTCCCAATGACTTCACCTTC
D gene: TRBD2; J gene: TRBJ2-1; clone size: few; V gene: TRBV3-1; CDR3 protein: CASSQGVTGTSGEQFF; CDR3 DNA: TGTGCCAGCAGCCAAGGTGTCACCGGGACTAGCGGAGAGCAGTTCTTC
D gene: -; J gene: TRBJ1-5; clone size: -; V gene: TRBV12-3/TRBV12-4; CDR3 protein: CASSSPNRAGSNQPQHF; CDR3 DNA: TGTGCCAGCAGTTCTCCCAATCGGGCAGGGAGCAATCAGCCCCAGCATTTT
D gene: -; J gene: TRBJ2-1; clone size: few; V gene: TRBV7-9; CDR3 protein: CASSLAAGAGEQFF; CDR3 DNA: TGTGCCAGCAGCTTAGCTGCGGGGGCCGGGGAGCAGTTCTTC
D gene: -; J gene: TRBJ2-3; clone size: -; V gene: TRBV20-1; CDR3 protein: CSARTEASTDTQYF; CDR3 DNA: TGCAGTGCTCGGACAGAGGCTAGCACAGATACGCAGTATTTT
D gene: -; J gene: TRBJ2-5; clone size: -; V gene: TRBV2; CDR3 protein: CAQLATAQETQYF; CDR3 DNA: TGTGCCCAGCTGGCCACGGCTCAAGAGACCCAGTACTTC
D gene: -; J gene: TRBJ2-5; clone size: -; V gene: TRBV4-2; CDR3 protein: CASSQGRAGFQETQYF; CDR3 DNA: TGTGCCAGCAGCCAAGGGCGAGCGGGTTTCCAAGAGACCCAGTACTTC
D gene: -; J gene: TRBJ2-2; clone size: few; V gene: TRBV5-5; CDR3 protein: CASSLGPTVGELFF; CDR3 DNA: TGTGCCAGCAGCTTGGGTCCGACGGTCGGGGAGCTGTTTTTT
D gene: -; J gene: TRBJ1-2; clone size: -; V gene: TRBV12-3/TRBV12-4; CDR3 protein: CASSLVRGGYGYTF; CDR3 DNA: TGTGCCAGCAGTTTAGTCCGGGGTGGCTATGGCTACACCTTC
D gene: TRBD1; J gene: TRBJ2-6; clone size: -; V gene: TRBV6-5; CDR3 protein: CASSPGQGWANVLTF; CDR3 DNA: TGTGCCAGCAGTCCGGGACAGGGATGGGCCAACGTCCTGACTTTC
D gene: TRBD1; J gene: TRBJ2-1; clone size: few; V gene: TRBV5-6; CDR3 protein: CASSFGTGGSIYYNEQFF; CDR3 DNA: TGTGCCAGCAGCTTCGGGACAGGGGGCAGCATCTACTACAATGAGCAGTTCTTC
D gene: TRBD2; J gene: TRBJ2-5; clone size: once; V gene: TRBV5-1; CDR3 protein: CASSLSAGGPSGETQYF; CDR3 DNA: TGCGCCAGCAGCCTCTCGGCGGGGGGGCCTTCCGGAGAGACCCAGTACTTC
D gene: -; J gene: TRBJ2-7; clone size: few; V gene: TRBV20-1; CDR3 protein: CSAGSRRGLYEQYF; CDR3 DNA: TGCAGTGCTGGAAGCCGTCGGGGGCTCTACGAGCAGTACTTC
D gene: -; J gene: TRBJ2-5; clone size: few; V gene: TRBV20-1; CDR3 protein: CSARGQGVGEVETQYF; CDR3 DNA: TGCAGTGCTAGAGGACAAGGGGTCGGGGAGGTAGAGACCCAGTACTTC
D gene: TRBD1; J gene: TRBJ2-7; clone size: -; V gene: TRBV28; CDR3 protein: CASRNTGGSEEQYF; CDR3 DNA: TGTGCCAGCAGGAACACAGGGGGGTCGGAGGAGCAGTACTTC
D gene: -; J gene: TRBJ2-5; clone size: once; V gene: TRBV28; CDR3 protein: CAVQTQETQYF; CDR3 DNA: TGTGCCGTACAGACCCAAGAGACCCAGTACTTC
D gene: TRBD1; J gene: TRBJ2-7; clone size: many; V gene: TRBV27; CDR3 protein: CASSPGTGVTQYF; CDR3 DNA: TGTGCCAGCAGTCCCGGGACAGGGGTAACCCAGTACTTC
D gene: TRBD1; J gene: TRBJ1-2; clone size: -; V gene: TRBV7-9; CDR3 protein: CASSSTGSGYTF; CDR3 DNA: TGTGCCAGCAGCTCGACAGGGTCAGGCTACACCTTC
D gene: -; J gene: TRBJ2-3; clone size: few; V gene: TRBV6-5; CDR3 protein: CASSSSGRSTDTQYF; CDR3 DNA: TGTGCCAGCAGTTCATCGGGACGGAGCACAGATACGCAGTATTTT
D gene: TRBD1; J gene: TRBJ2-7; clone size: -; V gene: TRBV7-9; CDR3 protein: CASSPTGGALYEQYF; CDR3 DNA: TGTGCCAGCAGCCCCACAGGGGGAGCCCTCTACGAGCAGTACTTC
D gene: TRBD2; J gene: TRBJ2-1; clone size: few; V gene: TRBV3-1; CDR3 protein: CASSPIAGGYYNEQFF; CDR3 DNA: TGTGCCAGCAGCCCGATAGCGGGGGGGTATTACAATGAGCAGTTCTTC
D gene: TRBD2; J gene: TRBJ2-5; clone size: once; V gene: TRBV20-1; CDR3 protein: CSALTSGPGETQYF; CDR3 DNA: TGCAGTGCGCTTACTAGCGGACCCGGAGAGACCCAGTACTTC
D gene: -; J gene: TRBJ1-5; clone size: -; V gene: TRBV4-2; CDR3 protein: CASSQVSITEYSNQPQHF; CDR3 DNA: TGTGCCAGCAGCCAAGTGAGTATAACAGAGTATAGCAATCAGCCCCAGCATTTT
D gene: TRBD1; J gene: TRBJ2-1; clone size: -; V gene: TRBV20-1; CDR3 protein: CSARGSGQGVINEQFF; CDR3 DNA: TGCAGTGCTAGAGGGTCGGGACAGGGGGTTATCAATGAGCAGTTCTTC